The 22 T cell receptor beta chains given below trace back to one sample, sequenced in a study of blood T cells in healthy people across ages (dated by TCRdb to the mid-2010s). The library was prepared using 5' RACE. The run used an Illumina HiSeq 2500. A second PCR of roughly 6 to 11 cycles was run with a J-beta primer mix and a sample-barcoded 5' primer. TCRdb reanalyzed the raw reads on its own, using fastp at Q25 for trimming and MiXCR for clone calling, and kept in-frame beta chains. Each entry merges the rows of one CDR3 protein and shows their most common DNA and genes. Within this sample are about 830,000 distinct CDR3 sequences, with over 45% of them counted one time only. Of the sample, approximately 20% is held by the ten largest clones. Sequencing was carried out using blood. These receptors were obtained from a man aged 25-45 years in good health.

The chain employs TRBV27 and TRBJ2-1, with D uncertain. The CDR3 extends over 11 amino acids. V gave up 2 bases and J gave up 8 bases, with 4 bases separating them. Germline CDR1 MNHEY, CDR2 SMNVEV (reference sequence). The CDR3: CASSLNHEQFF. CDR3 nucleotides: TGTGCCAGCAGTTTAAACCATGAGCAGTTCTTC.

The CDR3: CASSLRAGVDEQYF. DNA of the CDR3: TGTGCCAGCAGTTTAAGGGCGGGGGTAGACGAGCAGTACTTC. V gene TRBV27 combines with J gene TRBJ2-7; 7 bases map to TRBD2. Germline V CDR1 and CDR2: MNHEY, SMNVEV (reference sequence). This CDR3 has 14 residues. The junction had 6 bases not matched to a gene; V was cut back by 2 bases and J by 5 bases.

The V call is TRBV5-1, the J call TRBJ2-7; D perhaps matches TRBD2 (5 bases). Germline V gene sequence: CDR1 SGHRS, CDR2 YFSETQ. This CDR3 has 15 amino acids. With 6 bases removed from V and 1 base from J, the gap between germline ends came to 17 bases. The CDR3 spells CASKISDGSSYEQYF. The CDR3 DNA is TGCGCCAGCAAAATTAGCGATGGGTCGTCCTACGAGCAGTACTTC.

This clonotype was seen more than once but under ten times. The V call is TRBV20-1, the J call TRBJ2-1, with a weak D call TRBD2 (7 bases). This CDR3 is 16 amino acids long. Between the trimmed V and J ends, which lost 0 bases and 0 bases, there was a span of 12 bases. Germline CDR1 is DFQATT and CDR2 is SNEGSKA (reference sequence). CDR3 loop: CSARDGGASSYNEQFF. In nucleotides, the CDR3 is TGCAGTGCTAGAGATGGGGGGGCAAGCTCCTACAATGAGCAGTTCTTC.

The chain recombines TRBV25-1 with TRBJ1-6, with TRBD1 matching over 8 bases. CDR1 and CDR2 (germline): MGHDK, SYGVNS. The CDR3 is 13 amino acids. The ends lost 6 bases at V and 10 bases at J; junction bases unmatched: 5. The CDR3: CASRDRDESPLHF. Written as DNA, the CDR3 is TGTGCCAGCAGGGACAGGGATGAGTCACCCCTCCACTTT.

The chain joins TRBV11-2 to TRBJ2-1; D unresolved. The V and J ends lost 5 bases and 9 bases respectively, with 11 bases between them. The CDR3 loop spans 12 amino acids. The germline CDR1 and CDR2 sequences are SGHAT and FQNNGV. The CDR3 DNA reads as TGTGCCAGCAGCACGGTCTTAGGTGAGCAGTTCTTC. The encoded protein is CASSTVLGEQFF.

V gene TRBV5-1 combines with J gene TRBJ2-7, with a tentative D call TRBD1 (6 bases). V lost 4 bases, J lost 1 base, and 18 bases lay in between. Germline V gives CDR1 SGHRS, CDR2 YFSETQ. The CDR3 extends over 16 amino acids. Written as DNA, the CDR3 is TGCGCCAGCAGCCTCACAGGGCAGGGTTATTCCTACGAGCAGTACTTC. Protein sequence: CASSLTGQGYSYEQYF.

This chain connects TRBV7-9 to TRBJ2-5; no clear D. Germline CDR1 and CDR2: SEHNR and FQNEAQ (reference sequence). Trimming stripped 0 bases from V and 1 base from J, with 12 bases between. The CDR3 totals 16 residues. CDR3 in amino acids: CASSLARSHLQETQYF. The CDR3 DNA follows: TGTGCCAGCAGCTTAGCTCGGAGTCACCTCCAAGAGACCCAGTACTTC.

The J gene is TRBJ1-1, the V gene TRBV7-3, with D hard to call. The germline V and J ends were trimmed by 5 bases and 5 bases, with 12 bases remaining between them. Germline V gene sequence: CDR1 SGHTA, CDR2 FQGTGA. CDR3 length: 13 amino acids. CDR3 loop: CASSRGRRTEAFF. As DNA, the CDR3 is TGTGCCAGCAGCCGCGGAAGGAGAACTGAAGCTTTCTTT.

CDR3 loop: CASSSPGVPQYNEQFF. The CDR3 region has the DNA TGTGCCAGCAGCTCCCCCGGGGTGCCCCAATACAATGAGCAGTTCTTC. The rearrangement uses TRBV7-3 and TRBJ2-1; maybe TRBD2 (5 bases). CDR3 length: 16 amino acids. Trimming shortened V by 4 bases and J by 4 bases, and 17 bases separated the two germline ends. CDR1 and CDR2 from the germline V gene are SGHTA and FQGTGA.

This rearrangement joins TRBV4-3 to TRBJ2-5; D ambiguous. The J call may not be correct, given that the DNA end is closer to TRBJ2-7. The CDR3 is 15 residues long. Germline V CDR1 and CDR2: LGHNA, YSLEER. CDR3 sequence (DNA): TGCGCCAGCAGCCAAGAAAGGTCTTACTTCAACGAGCAGTACTTC. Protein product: CASSQERSYFNEQYF.

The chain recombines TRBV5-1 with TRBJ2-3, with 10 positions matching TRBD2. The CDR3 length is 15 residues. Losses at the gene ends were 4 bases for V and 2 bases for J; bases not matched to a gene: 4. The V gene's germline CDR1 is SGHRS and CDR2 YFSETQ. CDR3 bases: TGCGCCAGCAGCCTACTAGCGGGGATCACAGATACGCAGTATTTT. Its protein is CASSLLAGITDTQYF.

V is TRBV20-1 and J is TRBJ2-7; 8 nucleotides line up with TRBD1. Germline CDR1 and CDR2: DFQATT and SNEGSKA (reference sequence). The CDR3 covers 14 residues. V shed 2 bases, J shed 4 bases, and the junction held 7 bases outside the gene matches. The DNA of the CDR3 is TGCAGTGCTAGACCTCTCCAGGGGGCTTACGAGCAGTACTTC. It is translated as CSARPLQGAYEQYF.

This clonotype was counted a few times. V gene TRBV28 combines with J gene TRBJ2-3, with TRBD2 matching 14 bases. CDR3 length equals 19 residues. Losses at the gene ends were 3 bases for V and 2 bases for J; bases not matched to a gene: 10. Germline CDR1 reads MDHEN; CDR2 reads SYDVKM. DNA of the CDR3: TGTGCCAGCAGTTTTCATCCTGGGACTAGCGGGAGCTACACAGATACGCAGTATTTT. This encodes CASSFHPGTSGSYTDTQYF.

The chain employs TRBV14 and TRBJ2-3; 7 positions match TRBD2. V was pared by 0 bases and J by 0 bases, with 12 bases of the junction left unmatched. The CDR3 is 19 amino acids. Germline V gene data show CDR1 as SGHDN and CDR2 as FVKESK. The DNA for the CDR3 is TGTGCCAGCAGCCAAGAAAGCGGGGCCCAACTCACTAGCACAGATACGCAGTATTTT. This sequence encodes CASSQESGAQLTSTDTQYF.

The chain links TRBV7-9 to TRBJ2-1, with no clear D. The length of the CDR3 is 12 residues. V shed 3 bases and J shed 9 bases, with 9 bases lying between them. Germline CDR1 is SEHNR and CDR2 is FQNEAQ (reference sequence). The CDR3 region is CASSLSSSEQFF. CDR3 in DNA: TGTGCCAGCAGCTTGTCTTCGAGTGAGCAGTTCTTC.

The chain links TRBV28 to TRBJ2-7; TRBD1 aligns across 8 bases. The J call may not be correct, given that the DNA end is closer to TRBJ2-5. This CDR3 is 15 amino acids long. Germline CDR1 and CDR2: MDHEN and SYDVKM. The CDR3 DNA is TGTGCCAGCAGTTTCCCTCTGACAGGGGCGGAGACCCAGTACTTC. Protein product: CASSFPLTGAETQYF.

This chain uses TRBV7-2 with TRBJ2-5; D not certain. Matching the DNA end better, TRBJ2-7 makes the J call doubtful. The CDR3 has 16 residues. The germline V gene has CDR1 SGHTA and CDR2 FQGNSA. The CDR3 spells CASSLVQSSNAYEQYF. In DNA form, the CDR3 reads TGTGCCAGCAGCTTAGTACAGAGCAGTAACGCCTACGAGCAGTACTTC.

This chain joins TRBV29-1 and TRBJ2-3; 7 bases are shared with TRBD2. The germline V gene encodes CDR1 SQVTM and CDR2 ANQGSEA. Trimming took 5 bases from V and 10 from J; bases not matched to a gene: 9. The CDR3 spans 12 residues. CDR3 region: CSVRAGLGAQYF. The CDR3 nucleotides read TGCAGCGTTCGAGCGGGGCTGGGGGCGCAGTATTTT.

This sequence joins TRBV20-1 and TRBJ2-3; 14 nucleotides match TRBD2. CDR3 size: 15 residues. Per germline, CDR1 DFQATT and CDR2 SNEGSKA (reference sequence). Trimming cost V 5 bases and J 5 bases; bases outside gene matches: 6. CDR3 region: CSAGLAGGRGDTQYF. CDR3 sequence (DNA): TGCAGTGCTGGACTAGCGGGAGGTCGGGGAGATACGCAGTATTTT.

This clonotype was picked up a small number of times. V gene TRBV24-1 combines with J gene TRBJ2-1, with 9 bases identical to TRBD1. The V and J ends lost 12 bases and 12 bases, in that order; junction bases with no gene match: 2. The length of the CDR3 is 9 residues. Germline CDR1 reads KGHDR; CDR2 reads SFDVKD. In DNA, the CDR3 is TGTGCCGCGGGACAGGGGCAGTTCTTC. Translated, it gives CAAGQGQFF.

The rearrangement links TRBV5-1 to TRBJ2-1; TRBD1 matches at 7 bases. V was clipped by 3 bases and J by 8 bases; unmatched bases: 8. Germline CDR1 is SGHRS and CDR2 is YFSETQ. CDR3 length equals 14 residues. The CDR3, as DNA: TGCGCCAGCAGCTCACAGGGGTTCTCCCATGAGCAGTTCTTC. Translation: CASSSQGFSHEQFF.